The rows below give T cell receptor beta chains drawn from one sample of a study of cytomegalovirus exposure and HLA in healthy donors. The table came from immunoSEQ multiplex PCR; TCRdb's copy has only in-frame clones and leaves some out. There are approximately 140,000 clones in the sample; just over 70% occur only once, and about 2.4% lies in the top ten. The sequencing sample was made of PBMCs. The receptor source for this set is a woman aged 55-69 years in good health and CMV-seropositive. Both conserved end residues are trimmed from each CDR3.

J	V	CDR3
TRBJ1-4	TRBV9	ASSVGGTGSEKLF
TRBJ1-2	TRBV27	ASSPHPHRGYGYT
TRBJ2-7	TRBV4-1	ASSQAPQRGEQY
TRBJ2-7	TRBV5-1	ASTLSPQVYEQY
TRBJ2-3	TRBV5-5	ASSIRQGADTQY
TRBJ1-5	TRBV21-1	ASTNPGFLNPSNQPQH
TRBJ1-2	TRBV4-2	ASSQDNSAGRAYGYT
TRBJ1-2	TRBV5-4	ASSSGARSQSNYGYT
TRBJ1-2	TRBV9	ASSAGGRAYGYT
TRBJ2-7	TRBV7-9	ASSLAGGGATGEQY
TRBJ1-3	TRBV18	ASSPPNTGAGNTIY
TRBJ2-7	TRBV13	ANSSPGSDYEQY
TRBJ2-1	TRBV11-3	ASSPGTSGGAGNEQF
TRBJ2-5	TRBV27	ASSRGGGGLQETQY
TRBJ1-2	TRBV5-4	ASGFETGRNYGYT
TRBJ2-7	TRBV9	ASSVEVAGGPKEQY
TRBJ2-7	TRBV19	ASSTYPGTGYHEQY
TRBJ2-1	TRBV4-2	ASSRSGGYNEQF
TRBJ1-1	TRBV7-9	ASSPQTGIAEAF
TRBJ2-2	TRBV6-5	ASTGIRGGELF
TRBJ1-1	TRBV25-1	ASSEYSGINTEAF
TRBJ1-2	TRBV29-1	SVVNRGYGYT
TRBJ2-1	TRBV15	ATSIQSGTRIYNEQF
TRBJ2-2	TRBV19	ASSKDRATNTGELF
TRBJ1-1	TRBV19	ASSLTGDHTEAF
TRBJ1-3	TRBV5-1	ASSVDRTGNTIY
TRBJ2-3	TRBV5-4	ASRESSGTDTQY
TRBJ2-3	TRBV6-6	ASSRRDSTDTQY
TRBJ2-7	TRBV12-5	ASGGGHLYEQY
TRBJ1-2	TRBV5-4	ASTFDRYSGYT
TRBJ1-1	TRBV25-1	ASRRQGRTEAF
TRBJ2-3	TRBV27	ASSLSLAGGPADTQY
TRBJ1-1	TRBV7-3	ASSGIGETNTEAF
TRBJ1-6	TRBV2	ASSEQGRGGNSPLH
TRBJ2-7	TRBV5-6	ASSIRGAYEQY
TRBJ2-5	TRBV9	ASSERTSVRETQY
TRBJ2-3	TRBV6-5	ASSYSQGADTQY
TRBJ1-3	TRBV30	AWSLTGHRTIY
TRBJ1-2	TRBV18	ASSPGQGRHGYT
TRBJ1-1	TRBV29-1	SLQRGQNTEAF
TRBJ2-6	TRBV5-5	ASTLEIPGGGANVLT
TRBJ1-1	TRBV5-1	ASSFGQNTEAF
TRBJ1-5	TRBV29-1	STGGAGNQPQH
TRBJ2-7	TRBV6-1	ASSEEGGQTYEQY
TRBJ2-2	TRBV7-9	ASRPFGQSNTGELF
TRBJ2-2	TRBV9	ASQRGGLAAGELF
TRBJ1-1	TRBV19	ASSIWGAEAF
TRBJ2-3	TRBV7-3	ASPTRFRTDTQY
TRBJ1-4	TRBV6-5	ASRGGDRVEKLF
TRBJ2-5	TRBV2	ASLEWRGTRETQY
TRBJ2-1	TRBV9	ASASSVGSYNEQF
TRBJ1-6	TRBV19	ASNPTGRNSPLH